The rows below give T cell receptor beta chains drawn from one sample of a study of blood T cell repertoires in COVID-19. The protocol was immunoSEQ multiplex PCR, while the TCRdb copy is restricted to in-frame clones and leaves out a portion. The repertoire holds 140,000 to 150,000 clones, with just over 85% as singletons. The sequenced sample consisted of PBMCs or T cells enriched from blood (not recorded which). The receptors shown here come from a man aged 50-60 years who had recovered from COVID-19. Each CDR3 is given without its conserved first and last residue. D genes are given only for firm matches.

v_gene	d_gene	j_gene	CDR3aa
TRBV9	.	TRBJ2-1	ASKRAWGVDEQF
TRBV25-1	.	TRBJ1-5	ASSPMEGDQPQH
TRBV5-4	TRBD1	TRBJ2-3	ASSIQGRDTQY
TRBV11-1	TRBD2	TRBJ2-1	ASSLQAGTLDEQF
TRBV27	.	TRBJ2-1	ASMGQGYNEQF
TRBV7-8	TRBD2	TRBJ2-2	ASSLISRGSPGELF
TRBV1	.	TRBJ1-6	TSSQDWARGRPPLNSPLH
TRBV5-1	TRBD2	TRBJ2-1	ASTAGFYNEQF
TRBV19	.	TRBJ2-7	ASSVLITSYEQY
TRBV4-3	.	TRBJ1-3	ASSQDSKTGNTIY
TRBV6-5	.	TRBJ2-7	ASSRKPDREQY
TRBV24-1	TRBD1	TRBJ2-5	ATSDPGTGGETQY
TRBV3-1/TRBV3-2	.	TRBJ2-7	ASSQDLAISSYEQY
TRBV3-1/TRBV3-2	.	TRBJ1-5	ASSQTSRGTQH
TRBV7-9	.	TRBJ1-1	ASSPTTVNTEAF
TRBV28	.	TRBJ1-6	ASIYRVYNSPLH
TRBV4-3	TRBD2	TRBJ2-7	ASSQVSGGDSYEQY
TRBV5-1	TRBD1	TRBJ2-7	ASSSRTGSSYEQY
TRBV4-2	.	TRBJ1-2	ASSRGQLNYGYT
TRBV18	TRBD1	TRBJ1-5	ASSPTRTGLSQPQH
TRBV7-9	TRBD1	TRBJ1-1	ASSLATGGGPEAF
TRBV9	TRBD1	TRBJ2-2	ASSVRDRSGGELF